This entry is about one TCR beta chain. What it binds is not known. TCRdb passed the PCR reads through MiXCR, listing each CDR3 protein once. Of about 35,000 distinct CDR3 sequences listed, under 20% are singletons. The data are from a study of molecular identifiers for immune sequencing clone quantification. Overall study results and limits: Clones of above 20 RNA copies carried over 99% of effector molecules; in naive cells they carried under 1%.

The sequencing input was naive CD8+ T cells from blood, with Jurkat cell RNA spiked in. The subset: FACS-sorted CD8+CD4-CCR7+CD45RA+ naive T cells. The receptor was isolated from a human donor in good health. Some libraries in this study had Jurkat cell RNA spiked in.

CDR3 loop: CSVGGDRGTYEQYF. For the CDR3, the DNA is TGCAGCGTGGGGGGTGACAGGGGGACCTACGAGCAGTACTTC. This rearrangement joins TRBV29-1 to TRBJ2-7, with 9 nucleotides matching TRBD1. Germline trimming cut 6 bases from V and 2 bases from J; bases unmatched to any gene: 8. The V gene's germline CDR1 is SQVTM and CDR2 ANQGSEA. The CDR3 extends over 14 amino acids.